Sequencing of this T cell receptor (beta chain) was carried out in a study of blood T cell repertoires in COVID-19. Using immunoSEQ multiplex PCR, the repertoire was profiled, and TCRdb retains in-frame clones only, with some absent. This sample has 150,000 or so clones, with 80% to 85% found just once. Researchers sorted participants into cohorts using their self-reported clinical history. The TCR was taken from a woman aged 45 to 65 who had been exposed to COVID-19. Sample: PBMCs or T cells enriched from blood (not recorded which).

The CDR3 coding sequence is TGTGCCAGCAGCGCAAGAACAGGGTTGAAGCCCGGGGAGCTGTTTTTT. Protein sequence: CASSARTGLKPGELFF. The chain is built from TRBV9 and TRBJ2-2; tentative D call: TRBD1 (6 bases). The germline V and J ends were trimmed by 3 bases and 6 bases, with 18 bases remaining between them. The CDR3 loop spans 16 amino acids. CDR1 and CDR2 from the germline V gene are SGDLS and YYNGEE.